These 10 T cell receptor beta chains share one sample of origin, sequenced in a study of T cell repertoires in cytomegalovirus infection. TCRdb redid the calling of the reads with MiXCR, one entry per CDR3 protein. The sample lists roughly 700,000 distinct CDR3 sequences, roughly 33% seen once, with 18% in the top ten. Antigens of these TCRs are unknown. The input for sequencing was cultured PBMCs, taken from culture after CMV antigen stimulation. The source is a human donor in good health (CMV status not recorded). Some clones in this sample may be carry-over from other donors' samples.

Only a few counts were recorded for this clonotype. Compared with germline, one end of the junction differs, possibly owing to a read error. The chain links TRBV7-8 to TRBJ2-1; 7 bases agree with TRBD2. The CDR3 runs to 15 residues. Germline V gene data show CDR1 as SGHVS and CDR2 as FQNEAQ. The CDR3 nucleotides are TGTGCCAGCAGCCTAGCGGTTCCGGCCTACAATGAGCAGTTCTTC. It encodes CASSLAVPAYNEQFF.

The chain's CDR3 is CASSYPADASSYNEQFF. The CDR3 region has the DNA TGTGCCAGCAGTTACCCGGCCGACGCCAGCTCCTACAATGAGCAGTTCTTC. This chain joins TRBV6-6 and TRBJ2-1; D gene uncertain. Between the trimmed V and J ends, which lost 2 bases and 0 bases, there was a span of 14 bases. CDR3 length: 17 amino acids. The germline gives CDR1 MNHNY, CDR2 SVGAGI (reference sequence).

This chain links TRBV29-1 with TRBJ2-7, with D perhaps TRBD2 (6 bases). V was cut by 5 bases and J by 7 bases, with 12 bases left in between. This CDR3 is built from 11 residues. CDR1 is SQVTM, CDR2 ANQGSEA, per germline. This CDR3 reads CSVRTAGEQYF. CDR3 in DNA: TGCAGCGTTAGGACTGCGGGGGAGCAGTACTTC.

The chain is built from TRBV19 and TRBJ2-5; 9 nucleotides match TRBD2. V dropped 5 bases and J dropped 1; count of bases not matched to a gene: 8. Germline V gene sequence: CDR1 LNHDA, CDR2 SQIVND (reference sequence). This CDR3 comprises 16 residues. For the CDR3, the DNA is TGTGCCAGTAGTTACGGACTAGCGCCCGTCCAAGAGACCCAGTACTTC. Translation: CASSYGLAPVQETQYF.

This clonotype was seen only once. V usage is TRBV6-1 and J usage is TRBJ2-1; perhaps TRBD2 as D (6 bases). This CDR3 contains 13 residues. Germline CDR1 and CDR2: MNHNS and SASEGT. Trimming removed 6 bases from V and 8 bases from J, with 14 bases in between. The CDR3 region is CASRTGGKYEQFF. The CDR3 bases are TGTGCCAGCAGGACTGGCGGGAAGTATGAGCAGTTCTTC.

The gene calls are TRBV6-6 and TRBJ2-7; D possibly uses TRBD1 or TRBD2 (5 bases each). This CDR3 has 13 amino acids. V was pared by 5 bases and J by 0 bases, with 8 bases between. Per the germline V gene, CDR1 is MNHNY and CDR2 is SVGAGI (reference sequence). CDR3 sequence reads: CASSEGFSYEQYF. CDR3 in DNA: TGTGCCAGCAGTGAGGGGTTCTCCTACGAGCAGTACTTC.

The chain is built from TRBV6-1 and TRBJ2-2; D possibly matches TRBD1 or TRBD2 (5 bases each). The ends were cut back, 7 bases at V and 2 bases at J, with 8 bases in the middle. In germline, CDR1 is MNHNS, CDR2 SASEGT. The CDR3 is 13 residues long. CDR3 amino acids: CASIGTNTGELFF. CDR3 nucleotides: TGTGCCAGCATTGGGACCAACACCGGGGAGCTGTTTTTT.

This clonotype was seen a handful of times. This chain joins TRBV7-9 and TRBJ2-3; the D is unclear. CDR1 and CDR2 from the germline V gene are SEHNR and FQNEAQ (reference sequence). V was shortened by 4 bases and J by 4 bases, with 6 bases between the two germline ends. This CDR3 contains 12 residues. The CDR3 sequence is CASSYPPDTQYF. Here the CDR3 DNA reads TGTGCCAGCAGCTACCCTCCAGATACGCAGTATTTT.

V is TRBV7-2 and J is TRBJ1-2; a weak D match, TRBD1 (6 bases). CDR3 length: 15 amino acids. The V gene's germline CDR1 is SGHTA and CDR2 FQGNSA. V shed 2 bases and J shed 3 bases, with 13 bases lying between them. In nucleotides, the CDR3 is TGTGCCAGCAGCTTAAGTGGGGGGGCGTACTATGGCTACACCTTC. It translates to CASSLSGGAYYGYTF.

In DNA, the CDR3 is TGTGCCAGCAGCCCAACCCCCGGACGGAACTACGAGCAGTACTTC. It is translated as CASSPTPGRNYEQYF. This rearrangement joins TRBV7-9 to TRBJ2-7; D gene uncertain. Germline V gene data show CDR1 as SEHNR and CDR2 as FQNEAQ (reference sequence). V lost 5 bases, J lost 3 bases, and 17 bases lay in between. This CDR3 spans 15 amino acids.